Listed below are T cell receptor beta chains from one sample, sequenced in a study of OX40 agonist ivuxolimab in advanced cancers. TCRdb keeps only in-frame clones here, not all; method: immunoSEQ multiplex PCR. The table lists 70,000 to 85,000 clones, about 94% of them singletons, with approximately 11% in the top ten. The material was CD4+ or CD8+ T cells sorted from blood, obtained in a trial of the OX40 agonist ivuxolimab. These receptors came from an adult with an advanced solid tumor such as melanoma, head and neck, liver or kidney cancer. The CDR3 runs from the conserved cysteine through the conserved F or W. The order of the fields is CDR3 DNA, CDR3 protein, J gene, D gene, clone size, V gene. The D gene is left open where the match is weak. The size of a clone is reported for some rows only, either as once, few or many, or as a class for expanded clones.

TGTGCCAGCAGCTTAGAGGTTTACAATGAGCAGTTCTTC CASSLEVYNEQFF TRBJ2-1 . . TRBV11-2
TGTGCCAGCAGCTCCCTAGCGGGAGGCCGTTGGGTCGGGGAGCTGTTTTTT CASSSLAGGRWVGELFF TRBJ2-2 TRBD2 . TRBV7-6
TGTGCCAGCAGCTTGGGTGGTTACGAGCAGTACTTC CASSLGGYEQYF TRBJ2-7 . . TRBV5-4
TGTGCCAGCAGCTTCCGGGGAGAGGAGACCCAGTACTTC CASSFRGEETQYF TRBJ2-5 . . TRBV5-4
TGTGCCAGCAGCCTGGGGACAGGGGGATGGTACGAGCAGTACTTC CASSLGTGGWYEQYF TRBJ2-7 TRBD1 . TRBV11-2
TGTGCCAGTAGTATAGGGGACAGGGGACCCCTATCTACCGAGCAGTACTTC CASSIGDRGPLSTEQYF TRBJ2-7 TRBD1 once TRBV19
TGTGCCAGCAGCTCACAGGTGGGACTAGCGGGAGAACTAGCTTTTAGGGGTGAGCAGTTCTTC CASSSQVGLAGELAFRGEQFF TRBJ2-1 TRBD2 . TRBV9
TGTGCCAGCAGTGAAGCGCAATCTCCAGGGGATAGGGAAAAACTGTTTTTT CASSEAQSPGDREKLFF TRBJ1-4 . . TRBV6-1
TGCGCCAGCAGCCCGTGGGCGGCGGGAGGGAGGGGCGAGCAGTACTTC CASSPWAAGGRGEQYF TRBJ2-7 TRBD2 . TRBV5-1
TGTGCCAGCAGTGAATGGGGACAGGGAGAAACCCACGAGCAGTACTTC CASSEWGQGETHEQYF TRBJ2-7 TRBD1 . TRBV6-1
TGTGCCAGTGATAAATTAAACACCGGGGAGCTGTTTTTT CASDKLNTGELFF TRBJ2-2 . . TRBV7-9
TGTGCCAGCAGCTGGACGGACAGCGTGTTTGAAGCTTTCTTT CASSWTDSVFEAFF TRBJ1-1 . many TRBV13
TGTGCCAGCAGTCTCAGCGGGAGGGCCTACGAGCAGTACTTC CASSLSGRAYEQYF TRBJ2-7 TRBD2 . TRBV27
TGTGCTAGCAGCTTTGGACAGGGGACTGGAAACACCATATATTTT CASSFGQGTGNTIYF TRBJ1-3 TRBD1 . TRBV7-7
TGTGCCTGGAACCCGGCCAACACTGAAGCTTTCTTT CAWNPANTEAFF TRBJ1-1 . . TRBV30
TGCGCCAGCAGCTTGGAGGGAACTAATGAAAAACTGTTTTTT CASSLEGTNEKLFF TRBJ1-4 . . TRBV5-1
TGTGCCAGCAGCTTACAAGGGACAGGGAATGGCTACACCTTC CASSLQGTGNGYTF TRBJ1-2 TRBD1 . TRBV7-9
TGTGCCAGCAGTGGCACAGAAGACAGGGTCGGTCGCCAAGAGACCCAGTACTTC CASSGTEDRVGRQETQYF TRBJ2-5 TRBD1 . TRBV2
TGTGCTAGTACTTCTGGGGGCGCGGGCACTGAAGCTTTCTTT CASTSGGAGTEAFF TRBJ1-1 . . TRBV12-5
TGTGCCTGGAGTGTATTGGCCCCCGGGGGCTACACCTTC CAWSVLAPGGYTF TRBJ1-2 . once TRBV30
TGCGCCAGCAGCCAGGGTGGACAATACGAGCAGTACTTC CASSQGGQYEQYF TRBJ2-7 . . TRBV4-3
TGTGCCAGCAGCCCCCGGGGACTAGCGGGAATATACGAGCAGTACTTC CASSPRGLAGIYEQYF TRBJ2-7 TRBD2 . TRBV7-9
TGTGCCAGCAGCAACGGTGGGGGAGCCAAAAACATTCAGTACTTC CASSNGGGAKNIQYF TRBJ2-4 . . TRBV7-9
TGCAGCGTTGACCCCCCGAGACAGGGGCACTATGGCTACACCTTC CSVDPPRQGHYGYTF TRBJ1-2 TRBD1 . TRBV29-1
TGTGCCAGCAGCTTTGGACTAGCGGTGAGCTCCTACAATGAGCAGTTCTTC CASSFGLAVSSYNEQFF TRBJ2-1 TRBD2 . TRBV11-3
TGTGCCAGCAGTCCAGAGGACAGGGGGAGGGAGACCCAGTACTTC CASSPEDRGRETQYF TRBJ2-5 TRBD1 . TRBV27
TGTGCCAGCTCGGGGGGAGGTTCTGGGGCCAACGTCCTGACTTTC CASSGGGSGANVLTF TRBJ2-6 TRBD2 . TRBV6-5
TGTGCCAGCAGCTTTGGTACTAGCGGGAGGCCCTGGGACTACGAGCAGTACTTC CASSFGTSGRPWDYEQYF TRBJ2-7 TRBD2 . TRBV11-2
TGTGCCAGCAGCGTTATGGGGAACACTGAAGCTTTCTTT CASSVMGNTEAFF TRBJ1-1 . once TRBV9
TGTGCCAGCAGCCCCCGAACCGGGACAGGGAAGTCCTACGAGCAGTACTTC CASSPRTGTGKSYEQYF TRBJ2-7 TRBD1 . TRBV9
TGTGCCAGCAGCCCATCAGCGGGGTGGTCCTACGAGCAGTACTTC CASSPSAGWSYEQYF TRBJ2-7 TRBD2 . TRBV7-9
TGTGCCAGCAGTAGGGGGTTCGGCGGGACTTATGGCTACACCTTC CASSRGFGGTYGYTF TRBJ1-2 . . TRBV11-2
TGCGCCAGCAGTCAATCCTCCAGAAAAGAGACCCAGTACTTC CASSQSSRKETQYF TRBJ2-5 . once TRBV23-1
TGTGCCAGCAGTTTCGGGTGGGCCGGGGAGCTGTTTTTT CASSFGWAGELFF TRBJ2-2 . . TRBV28
TGTGCCAGCAGTTACTCACTGACTAACTACGAGCAGTACTTC CASSYSLTNYEQYF TRBJ2-7 . . TRBV6-6